This T cell receptor (beta chain) came from a study of response to subunit inactivated influenza vaccine. Study conclusions and caveats: That few new T cells are recruited by each seasonal influenza vaccination was the authors' suggestion.

This clonotype came up many times. What it binds is not known. V shed 4 bases and J 2 bases; nucleotides not matched to a gene: 10. Germline lookup yields CDR1 ENHRY and CDR2 SYGVKD. CDR3 length equals 16 residues. TCRdb independently ran MiXCR on the RT-PCR reads; one entry per CDR3 protein. Of about 780,000 distinct CDR3 sequences in the sample, less than 20% were seen once. The sequence derives from a middle-aged man who received an inactivated influenza vaccine. This rearrangement joins TRBV10-3 to TRBJ2-5, with 7 bases matching TRBD2. The material sequenced was PBMCs from blood, taken around 5 days after vaccination. The CDR3 DNA reads TGTGCCATCAGTGCTAGCGGAAGGGGTAGTCAAGAGACCCAGTACTTC. As protein: CAISASGRGSQETQYF.